The 6 T cell receptor beta chains reported below all come from one sample, sequenced in a study of cytomegalovirus exposure and HLA in healthy donors. PCR amplification relied on 60 Vbeta primers (plus 13 Jbeta primers). Data came from immunoSEQ multiplex PCR; TCRdb stores just in-frame clones and leaves some out. This table holds under 250,000 clones, approximately 83% found once. The sequenced material came from PBMCs. These receptor sequences come from a woman aged 50 to 60 in good health and CMV-seropositive.

The rearrangement joins TRBV6-5 to TRBJ2-5; D is unresolved. Near its end, the DNA agrees better with TRBJ2-7, so the J call may be wrong. The CDR3 contains 13 residues. Germline lookup yields CDR1 MNHEY and CDR2 SVGAGI. The chain's CDR3 is CASSYTPGGEQYF. The CDR3, as DNA: TGTGCCAGCAGTTATACGCCAGGTGGCGAGCAGTACTTC.

The V gene is TRBV5-1, the J gene TRBJ2-2; D uncertain. CDR3 length: 14 amino acids. The germline V gene has CDR1 SGHRS and CDR2 YFSETQ. V shed 2 bases and J shed 1 base, with 6 bases lying between them. The CDR3 region has the DNA TGCGCCAGCAGCTTATCACAGAACACCGGGGAGCTGTTTTTT. This sequence encodes CASSLSQNTGELFF.

The V and J genes are TRBV28 and TRBJ1-2; D not resolved. CDR1 and CDR2 (germline): MDHEN, SYDVKM. The CDR3 totals 16 residues. V shed 4 bases and J shed 4 bases, with 19 bases lying between them. The DNA for the CDR3 is TGTGCCAGCAGTTCCCCCCCCCTAGGTCATGTCTATGGCTACACCTTC. Amino acid sequence: CASSSPPLGHVYGYTF.

This clone was seen just once. The gene calls are TRBV7-8 and TRBJ2-6; D unclear. In germline, CDR1 is SGHVS, CDR2 FQNEAQ. The V gene lost 2 bases and the J gene lost 2 bases, with 7 bases spanning the gap. The CDR3 sequence is 15 residues long. The CDR3 reads CASSLNRAGANVLTF. CDR3 in DNA: TGTGCCAGCAGCTTAAACCGGGCTGGGGCCAACGTCCTGACTTTC.

In this sample, this clone turned up once. The chain uses TRBV11-3 and TRBJ1-1; D is uncertain. Germline V gene data show CDR1 as SGHNT and CDR2 as YENEEA. This CDR3 contains 13 residues. V lost 5 bases to trimming and J lost 0 bases, with 7 bases between them. Here the CDR3 DNA reads TGTGCCAGCAGCGGGCAGATGAACACTGAAGCTTTCTTT. As protein: CASSGQMNTEAFF. The full variable domain, its missing parts supplied by reference TRBV11-3 and TRBJ1-1, is EAGVVQSPRYKIIEKKQPVAFWCNPISGHNTLYWYLQNLGQGPELLIRYENEEAVDDSQLPKDRFSAERLKGVDSTLKIQPAELGDSAVYLCASSGQMNTEAFFGQGTRLTVV.

This clone was seen a handful of times. The chain couples TRBV7-3 to TRBJ1-1; 7 bases match TRBD1. Germline V CDR1 and CDR2: SGHTA, FQGTGA. CDR3 length: 13 amino acids. Losses at the gene ends were 6 bases for V and 3 bases for J; bases not matched to a gene: 4. CDR3: CASSQQGYTEAFF. CDR3 sequence (DNA): TGTGCCAGCAGTCAACAGGGGTACACTGAAGCTTTCTTT.